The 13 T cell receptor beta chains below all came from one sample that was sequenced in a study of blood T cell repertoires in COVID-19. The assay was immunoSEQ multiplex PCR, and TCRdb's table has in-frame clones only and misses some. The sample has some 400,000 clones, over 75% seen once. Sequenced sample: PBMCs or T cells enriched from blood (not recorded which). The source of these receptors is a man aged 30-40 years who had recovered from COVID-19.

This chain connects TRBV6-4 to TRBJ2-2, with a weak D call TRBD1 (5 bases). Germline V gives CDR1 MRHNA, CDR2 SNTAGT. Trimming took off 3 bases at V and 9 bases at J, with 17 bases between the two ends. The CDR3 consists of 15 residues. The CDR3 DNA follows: TGTGCCAGCAGTGAAGAAGGTCAGGGTCGGCGGGAGCTGTTTTTT. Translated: CASSEEGQGRRELFF.

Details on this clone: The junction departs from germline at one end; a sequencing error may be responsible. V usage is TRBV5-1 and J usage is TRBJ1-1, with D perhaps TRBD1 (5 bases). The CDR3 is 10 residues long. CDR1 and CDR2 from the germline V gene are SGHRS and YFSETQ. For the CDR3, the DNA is TGCGCCAGCAGCATAAGGGGTTTGGTCTTT. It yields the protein CASSIRGLVF. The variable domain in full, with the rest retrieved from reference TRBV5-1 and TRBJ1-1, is KAGVTQTPRYLIKTRGQQVTLSCSPISGHRSVSWYQQTPGQGLQFLFEYFSETQRNKGNFPGRFSGRQFSNSRSEMNVSTLELGDSALYLCASSIRGLVFGQGTRLTVV.

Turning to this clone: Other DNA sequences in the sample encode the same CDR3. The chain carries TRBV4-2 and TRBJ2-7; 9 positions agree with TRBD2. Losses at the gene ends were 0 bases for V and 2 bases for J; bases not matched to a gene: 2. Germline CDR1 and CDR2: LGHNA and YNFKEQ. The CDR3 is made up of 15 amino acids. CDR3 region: CASSQELAGAYEQYF. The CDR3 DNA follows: TGTGCCAGCAGCCAAGAACTAGCGGGTGCCTACGAGCAGTACTTC.

CDR3 in DNA: TGTGCCAGCAGCTTAGCCTTCCCTTACAATGAGCAGTTCTTC. Translation: CASSLAFPYNEQFF. V usage is TRBV11-2 and J usage is TRBJ2-1; the D is unclear. CDR3 size: 14 residues. Trimming removed 1 base from V and 4 bases from J, with 8 bases in between. Germline CDR1 is SGHAT and CDR2 is FQNNGV.

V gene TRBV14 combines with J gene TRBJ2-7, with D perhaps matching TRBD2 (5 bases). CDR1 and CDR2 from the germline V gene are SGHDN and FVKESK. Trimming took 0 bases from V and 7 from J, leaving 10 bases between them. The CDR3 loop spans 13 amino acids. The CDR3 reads CASSQDRGWEQYF. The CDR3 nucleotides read TGTGCCAGCAGCCAAGATCGGGGTTGGGAGCAGTACTTC.

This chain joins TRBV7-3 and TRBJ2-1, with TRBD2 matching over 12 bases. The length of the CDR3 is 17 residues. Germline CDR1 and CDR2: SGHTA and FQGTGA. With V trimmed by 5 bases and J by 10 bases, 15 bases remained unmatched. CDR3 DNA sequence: TGTGCCAGCAGCACCCCCGTGACTAGCGGGAGACCGACCGAGCAGTTCTTC. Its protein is CASSTPVTSGRPTEQFF.

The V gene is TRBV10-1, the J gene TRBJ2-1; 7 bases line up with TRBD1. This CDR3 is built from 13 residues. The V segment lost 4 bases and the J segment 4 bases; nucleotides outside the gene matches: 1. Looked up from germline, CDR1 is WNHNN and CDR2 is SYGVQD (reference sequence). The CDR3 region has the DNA TGCGCCAGCAGTGCACAGGGGTACAATGAGCAGTTCTTC. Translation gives CASSAQGYNEQFF.

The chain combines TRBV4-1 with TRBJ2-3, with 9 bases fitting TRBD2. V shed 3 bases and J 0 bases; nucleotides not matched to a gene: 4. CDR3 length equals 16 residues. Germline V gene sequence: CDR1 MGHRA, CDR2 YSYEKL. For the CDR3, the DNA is TGCGCCAGCAGCCATGGACTAGCGTCTAGCACAGATACGCAGTATTTT. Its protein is CASSHGLASSTDTQYF.

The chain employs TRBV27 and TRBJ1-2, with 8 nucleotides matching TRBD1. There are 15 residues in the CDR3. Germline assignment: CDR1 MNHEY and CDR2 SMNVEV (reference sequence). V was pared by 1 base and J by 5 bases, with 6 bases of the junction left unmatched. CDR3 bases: TGTGCCAGCAGTTTATTAGGACAGGGTTTATATGGCTACACCTTC. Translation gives CASSLLGQGLYGYTF.

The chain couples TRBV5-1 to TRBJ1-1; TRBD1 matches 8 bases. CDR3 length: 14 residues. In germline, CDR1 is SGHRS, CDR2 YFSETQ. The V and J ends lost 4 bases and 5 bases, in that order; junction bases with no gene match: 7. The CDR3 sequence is CASSQPTGGTEAFF. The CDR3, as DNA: TGCGCCAGCAGCCAACCCACAGGGGGAACTGAAGCTTTCTTT.

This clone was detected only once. CDR3 in amino acids: CASSPSPVVRIEQFF. The CDR3 DNA reads TGCGCCAGCAGCCCCTCCCCGGTCGTTAGAATTGAGCAGTTCTTC. This chain links TRBV4-1 with TRBJ2-1, with unresolved D. The CDR3 is made up of 15 amino acids. V lost 4 bases, J lost 9 bases, and 19 bases lay in between. Germline V gene sequence: CDR1 MGHRA, CDR2 YSYEKL.

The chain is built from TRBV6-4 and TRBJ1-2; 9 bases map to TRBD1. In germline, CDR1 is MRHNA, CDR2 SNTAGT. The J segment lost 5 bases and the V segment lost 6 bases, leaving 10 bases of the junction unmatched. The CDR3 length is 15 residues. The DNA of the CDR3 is TGTGCCAGCAGCGAGCACCCGGGACAGGGATATGGCTACACCTTC. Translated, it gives CASSEHPGQGYGYTF.

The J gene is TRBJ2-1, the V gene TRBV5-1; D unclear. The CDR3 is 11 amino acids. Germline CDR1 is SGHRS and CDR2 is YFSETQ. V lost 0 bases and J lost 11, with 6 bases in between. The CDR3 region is CASSLGAKQFF. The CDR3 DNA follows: TGCGCCAGCAGCTTGGGTGCGAAGCAGTTCTTC.